This TCR beta chain was captured in a study of beta chain features in type 1 diabetes (dated by TCRdb to between 2017 and 2018). For context, the study as a whole: Mean age, gender distribution, total cell number and subset yield were not different between patients and healthy donors. A total of roughly 100 million sorted cells were examined across all samples, and the number of cells per subset was strongly correlated with RNA yield. Whereas all 28 donors provided naive and central memory subsets, regulatory and stem cell-like memory subsets were isolated from just 8 patients and roughly 8 healthy donors. In the study, TCRB repertoires of sorted circulating CD4+ T cell subsets from recently diagnosed type 1 diabetes patients were compared with those of matched healthy donors.

The CDR3 holds 15 amino acids from the cysteine to the phenylalanine. Left in the record is the CDR3 DNA by itself, 45 bases read in frame from the first base. V is pruned by 1 base and J by 2 bases, leaving 6 bases of the junction without a gene match. The germline V gene supplies CDR1 SQVTM and CDR2 ANQGSEA. The High Capacity cDNA Reverse Transcription Kit was used to reverse transcribe all of the isolated RNA, meaning that expressed TCRB transcripts were what got sequenced. Deep immunoSEQ sequencing was performed on naive, central memory and regulatory T cell samples, with an average of about 4 million total reads per sample. After sorted cells were lysed in RLT buffer, RNA was extracted with DNase-treated RNeasy Micro or Mini kits, with the choice depending on cell number. To prevent cross-contamination, every cell subset was processed on its own, while patient and healthy donor samples were processed together. The immunoSEQ multiplex PCR was used to amplify TCRB sequences from cDNA, generating 87-bp fragments that spanned the CDR3 region. Amplicons were sequenced on the Illumina HiSeq platform. The authors' pipeline ran thus. PCR bias was corrected computationally using synthetic template baselines, and reads within Hamming distance 2 were collapsed, with unmergeable singletons discarded. Reads were aligned to IMGT to assign V, D and J genes, CDR3 length, and insertions or deletions at six rearrangement sites. Within each subset, clonotype counts were normalized to sorted cell number, and only after that were true diversity and Gini coefficients computed with the tcR R package. The overlap coefficient, calculated on TCRB nucleotide sequences, was used to quantify repertoire sharing. Out-of-frame TCRB sequences from naive cells were analyzed as a proxy for the pre-selection repertoire. Here the immuneACCESS table is served through TCRdb, limited to in-frame sequences with V and J called. Missing clones are a known gap in these copies; in checked studies unresolved V genes cover under half, and the rest lacks a known reason. V, J and clone size were drawn from that table, and D and trimming were deduced from the DNA. Here the sample has 200,000 to 300,000 clones; 20% occur a single time. The ten largest clones represent 0.028% of the sample.

The research as a whole found: At VDJ recombination sites, type 1 diabetes patients had fewer insertions and more deleted nucleotides, which implies abnormalities in thymic rearrangement. Because the HLA sub-analyses included only small numbers of individuals, any influence of HLA type on TCRB rearrangement was left unresolved. Shorter templates might be favored by PCR, yet because patient and control samples were amplified and corrected together, any such skew would affect both groups equally. Type 1 diabetes patients showed a moderate but significant shortening of TCRB CDR3 length in all four CD4+ subsets. Naive, central memory and regulatory TCRB repertoires appeared more similar among patients than among healthy donors. Because cDNA was sequenced instead of genomic DNA, activated cells with high expression could be over-represented, although the groups did not differ in activation or CD3 levels.

A remark on this clone: Its cognate antigen has yet to be identified. No much larger clonotype is one base removed from it; base qualities were not supplied.

A single peripheral blood draw of 90 to 150 mL on average was collected from each donor into heparinised tubes. A BD FACSAria II and a panel including CD45RO, CCR7, CD25, CD127, CD95 and CD27 were used to sort naive, central memory, regulatory and stem cell-like memory CD4+ T cells. Purity was above 98% for every sorted population. Right away, PBMCs were isolated by Lymphoprep density gradient centrifugation and were stained directly, with no culture step. To minimize batch effects, samples were stained and sorted in pairs, one healthy donor with one patient per experiment. This sequence was found in a woman aged 40 to 50 with type 1 diabetes. The source material was naive CD4+ T cells from blood. This specimen's cell subset or site label, per the study, means: true naive CD4+ T cells. This chain joins TRBV29-1 to TRBJ2-7, with 9 junctional bases fitting TRBD1. The DNA sequence reads TGCAGCGTTGAAGCTGGGACAGGGAAACCCTACGAGCAGTACTTC. Protein translation: CSVEAGTGKPYEQYF.